This T cell receptor (beta chain) was documented in a study of shared clonotypes between healthy human individuals. Profiling relied on immunoSEQ multiplex PCR, and the TCRdb table lists in-frame clones only, not all of them. Of roughly 2 million clones in the sample, 95% were seen once. This CDR3 has 14 residues. V lost 4 bases to trimming and J lost 6 bases, with 16 bases between them. Per germline, CDR1 SGHRS and CDR2 YFSETQ. The J gene is TRBJ2-5, the V gene TRBV5-1; weak D call: TRBD2 (5 bases). This sequence was found in a man aged 18 to 30 in good health. The sample taken for sequencing was naive CD4+ T cells sorted from blood. Subset given: CD45RA+ positively selected. The CDR3 spells CASSTDGGLKTQYF. CDR3 sequence (DNA): TGCGCCAGCAGCACGGACGGCGGGCTAAAGACCCAGTACTTC.